This TCR beta chain was obtained from a study of cytomegalovirus exposure and HLA in healthy donors. Per germline, CDR1 SGHTS and CDR2 YDEGEE. This CDR3 contains 15 residues. Deletions cut 4 bases from V and 1 base from J, with 15 bases between. 13 Jbeta primers and 60 Vbeta primers were used for the PCR. Source study methods: A later analysis tallied about 80 million unique TCR beta chains, approximately 10 million of them shared. The assay was immunoSEQ multiplex PCR, and TCRdb's table has in-frame clones only and misses some. V, J and clone size derive from that table, while D and trimming were established from the DNA sequence. The sample lists 120,000 to 150,000 clones; 70% to 85% were seen once.

The clonotype comes from a male donor in good health and CMV-seronegative. What was sequenced was PBMCs. V gene TRBV5-8 combines with J gene TRBJ2-7, with D possibly being TRBD1 (5 bases). CDR3: CASSPGWPSSYEQYF. CDR3 DNA: TGTGCCAGCAGCCCAGGGTGGCCCTCGTCCTACGAGCAGTACTTC.